This T cell receptor beta chain came from a study of control samples from healthy donors and cancer patients. The data were produced by immunoSEQ multiplex PCR, yet TCRdb's version contains in-frame clones alone and is incomplete. The top ten clones hold approximately 1.8% of a sample with about 190,000 clones, about 90% of them seen once. Trimming pared 1 base from V and 3 bases from J, leaving 13 bases between. Germline V gene lookup returns CDR1 SEHNR and CDR2 FQNEAQ (reference sequence). The CDR3 totals 16 residues. The sequence was collected from a man aged 30-40 years in good health. V is TRBV7-9 and J is TRBJ1-3, with D possibly being TRBD1 (5 bases). Sequencing was performed on blood. The CDR3 DNA follows: TGTGCCAGCAGCTTAGATCGCCGCAGGGTTGGAAACACCATATATTTT. Its translation is CASSLDRRRVGNTIYF.